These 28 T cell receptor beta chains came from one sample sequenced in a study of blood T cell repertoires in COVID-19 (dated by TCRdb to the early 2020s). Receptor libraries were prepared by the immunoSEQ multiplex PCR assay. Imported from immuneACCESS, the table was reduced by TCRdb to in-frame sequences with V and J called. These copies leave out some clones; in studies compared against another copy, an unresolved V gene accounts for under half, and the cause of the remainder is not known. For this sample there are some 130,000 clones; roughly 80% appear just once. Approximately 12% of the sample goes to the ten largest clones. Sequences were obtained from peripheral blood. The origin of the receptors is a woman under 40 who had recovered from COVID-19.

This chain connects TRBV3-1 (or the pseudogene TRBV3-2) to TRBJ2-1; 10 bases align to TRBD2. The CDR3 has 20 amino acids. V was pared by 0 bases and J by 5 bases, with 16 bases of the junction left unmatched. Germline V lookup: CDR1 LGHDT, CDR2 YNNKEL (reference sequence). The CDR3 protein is CASSQEGIAGGSTYNNEQFF. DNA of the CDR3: TGTGCCAGCAGCCAAGAGGGAATAGCGGGGGGCTCTACCTATAACAATGAGCAGTTCTTC.

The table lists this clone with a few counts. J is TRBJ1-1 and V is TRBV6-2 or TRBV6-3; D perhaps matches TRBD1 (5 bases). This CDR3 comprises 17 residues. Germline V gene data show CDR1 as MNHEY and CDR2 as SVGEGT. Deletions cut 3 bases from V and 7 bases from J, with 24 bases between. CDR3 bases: TGTGCCAGCAGTTATCCGCTCCAGGGTTCAGGCGGGATTGAAGCTTTCTTT. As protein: CASSYPLQGSGGIEAFF.

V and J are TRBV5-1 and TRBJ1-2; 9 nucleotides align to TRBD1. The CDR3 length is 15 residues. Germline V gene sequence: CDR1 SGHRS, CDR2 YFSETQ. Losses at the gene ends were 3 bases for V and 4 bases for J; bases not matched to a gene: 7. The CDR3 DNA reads TGCGCCAGCAGCTCCCTGACAGGGGGAGCCTATGGCTACACCTTC. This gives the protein CASSSLTGGAYGYTF.

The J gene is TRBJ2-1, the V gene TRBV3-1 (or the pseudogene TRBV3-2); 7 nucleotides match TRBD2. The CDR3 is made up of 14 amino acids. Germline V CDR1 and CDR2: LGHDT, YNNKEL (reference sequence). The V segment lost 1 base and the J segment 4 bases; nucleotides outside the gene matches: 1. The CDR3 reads CASSQGRGYNEQFF. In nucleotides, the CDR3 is TGTGCCAGCAGCCAAGGGCGGGGGTACAATGAGCAGTTCTTC.

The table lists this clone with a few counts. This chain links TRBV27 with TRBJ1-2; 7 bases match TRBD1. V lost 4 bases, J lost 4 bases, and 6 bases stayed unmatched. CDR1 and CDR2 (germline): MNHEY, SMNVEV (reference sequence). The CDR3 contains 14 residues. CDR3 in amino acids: CASSYRQGSYGYTF. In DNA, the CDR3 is TGTGCCAGCAGTTACCGACAGGGCTCCTATGGCTACACCTTC.

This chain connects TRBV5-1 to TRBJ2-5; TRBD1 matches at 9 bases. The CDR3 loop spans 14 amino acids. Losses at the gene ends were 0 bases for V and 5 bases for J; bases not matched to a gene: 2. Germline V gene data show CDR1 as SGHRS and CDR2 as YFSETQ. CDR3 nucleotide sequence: TGCGCCAGCAGCTTGGGGACAGGGGCGGAGACCCAGTACTTC. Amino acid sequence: CASSLGTGAETQYF.

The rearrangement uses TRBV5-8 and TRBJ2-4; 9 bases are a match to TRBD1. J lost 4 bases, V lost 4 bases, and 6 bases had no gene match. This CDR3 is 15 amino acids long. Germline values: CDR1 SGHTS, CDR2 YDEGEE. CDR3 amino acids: CASSKEQGAKNIQYF. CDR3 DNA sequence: TGTGCCAGCAGCAAAGAACAGGGGGCGAAAAACATTCAGTACTTC.

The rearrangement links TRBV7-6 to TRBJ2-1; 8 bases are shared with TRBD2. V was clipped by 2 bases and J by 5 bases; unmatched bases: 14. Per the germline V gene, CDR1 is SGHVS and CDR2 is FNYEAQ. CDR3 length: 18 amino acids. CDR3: CASSLSVGRVSGNNEQFF. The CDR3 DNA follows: TGTGCCAGCAGCTTATCGGTCGGGAGGGTCTCGGGAAACAATGAGCAGTTCTTC.

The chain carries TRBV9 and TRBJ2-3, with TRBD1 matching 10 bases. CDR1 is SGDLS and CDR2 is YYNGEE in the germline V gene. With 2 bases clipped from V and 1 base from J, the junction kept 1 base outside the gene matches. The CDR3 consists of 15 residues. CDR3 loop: CASSVGTGGTDTQYF. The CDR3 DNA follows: TGTGCCAGCAGCGTCGGGACAGGGGGCACAGATACGCAGTATTTT.

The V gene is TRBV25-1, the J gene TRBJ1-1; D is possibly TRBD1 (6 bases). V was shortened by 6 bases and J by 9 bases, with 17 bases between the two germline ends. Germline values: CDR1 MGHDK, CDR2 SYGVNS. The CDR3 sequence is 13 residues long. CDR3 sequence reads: CASRDDRYRKAFF. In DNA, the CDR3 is TGTGCCAGCAGGGATGACAGGTATAGGAAAGCTTTCTTT.

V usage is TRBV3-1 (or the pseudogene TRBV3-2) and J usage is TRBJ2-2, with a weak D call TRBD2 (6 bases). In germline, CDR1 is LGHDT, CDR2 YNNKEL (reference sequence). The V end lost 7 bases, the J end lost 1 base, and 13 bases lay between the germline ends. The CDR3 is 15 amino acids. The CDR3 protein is CASKKGGVNTGELFF. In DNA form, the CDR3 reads TGTGCCAGCAAAAAGGGCGGGGTGAACACCGGGGAGCTGTTTTTT.

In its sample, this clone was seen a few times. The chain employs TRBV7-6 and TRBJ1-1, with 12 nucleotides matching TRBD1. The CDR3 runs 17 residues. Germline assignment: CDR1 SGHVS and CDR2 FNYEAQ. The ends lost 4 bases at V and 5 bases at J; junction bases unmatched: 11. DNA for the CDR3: TGTGCCAGCAGCTACACCGGGACAGGGGGCGCAAGGACTGAAGCTTTCTTT. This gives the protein CASSYTGTGGARTEAFF.

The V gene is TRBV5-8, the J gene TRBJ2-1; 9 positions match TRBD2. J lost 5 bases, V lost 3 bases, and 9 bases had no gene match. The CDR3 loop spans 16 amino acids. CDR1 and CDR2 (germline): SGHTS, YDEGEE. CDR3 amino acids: CASSSTGLALNNEQFF. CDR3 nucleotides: TGTGCCAGCAGCTCTACTGGACTAGCGTTAAACAATGAGCAGTTCTTC.

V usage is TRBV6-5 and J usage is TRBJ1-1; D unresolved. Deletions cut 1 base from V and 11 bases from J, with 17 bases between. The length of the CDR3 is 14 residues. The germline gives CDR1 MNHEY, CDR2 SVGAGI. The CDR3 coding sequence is TGTGCCAGCAGTTACTTTCTCGGGGATAGGTGGGCTTTCTTT. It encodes CASSYFLGDRWAFF.

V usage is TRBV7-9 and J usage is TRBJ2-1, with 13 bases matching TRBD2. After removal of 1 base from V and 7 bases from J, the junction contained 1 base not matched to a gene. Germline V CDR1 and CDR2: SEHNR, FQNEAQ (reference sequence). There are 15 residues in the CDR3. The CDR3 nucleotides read TGTGCCAGCAGCTTAGTGACTAGCGGGAGGAATGAGCAGTTCTTC. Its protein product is CASSLVTSGRNEQFF.

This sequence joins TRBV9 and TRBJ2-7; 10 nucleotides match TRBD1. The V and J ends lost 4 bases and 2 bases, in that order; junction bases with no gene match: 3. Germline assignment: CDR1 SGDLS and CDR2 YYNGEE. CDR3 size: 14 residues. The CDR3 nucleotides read TGTGCCAGCAGCTATGGACAGGGGGCCTACGAGCAGTACTTC. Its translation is CASSYGQGAYEQYF.

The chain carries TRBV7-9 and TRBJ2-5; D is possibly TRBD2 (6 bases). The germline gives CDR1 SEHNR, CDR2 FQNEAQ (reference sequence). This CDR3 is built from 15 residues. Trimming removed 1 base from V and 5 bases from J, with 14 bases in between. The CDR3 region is CASSLGSGVLETQYF. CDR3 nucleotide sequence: TGTGCCAGCAGCTTAGGTTCGGGAGTTCTGGAGACCCAGTACTTC.

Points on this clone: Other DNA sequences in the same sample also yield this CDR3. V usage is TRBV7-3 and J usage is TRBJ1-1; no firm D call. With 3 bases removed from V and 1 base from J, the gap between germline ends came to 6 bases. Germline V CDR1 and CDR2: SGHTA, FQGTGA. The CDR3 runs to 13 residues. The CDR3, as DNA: TGTGCCAGCAGCTTGTCACAGAACACTGAAGCTTTCTTT. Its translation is CASSLSQNTEAFF.

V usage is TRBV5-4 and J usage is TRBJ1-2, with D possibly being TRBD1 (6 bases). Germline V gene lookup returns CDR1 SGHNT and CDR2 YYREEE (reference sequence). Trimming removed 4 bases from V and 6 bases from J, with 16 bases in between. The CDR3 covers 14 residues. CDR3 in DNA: TGTGCCAGCAGCCGGGGCGGGGGCGCGGATGGCTACACCTTC. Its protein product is CASSRGGGADGYTF.

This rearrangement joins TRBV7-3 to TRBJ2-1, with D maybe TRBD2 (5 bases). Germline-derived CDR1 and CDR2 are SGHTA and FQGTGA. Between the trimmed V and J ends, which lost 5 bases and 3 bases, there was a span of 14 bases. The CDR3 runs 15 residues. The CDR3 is CASSPSLTSYNEQFF. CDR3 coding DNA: TGTGCCAGCAGCCCCTCCCTTACTAGCTACAATGAGCAGTTCTTC.

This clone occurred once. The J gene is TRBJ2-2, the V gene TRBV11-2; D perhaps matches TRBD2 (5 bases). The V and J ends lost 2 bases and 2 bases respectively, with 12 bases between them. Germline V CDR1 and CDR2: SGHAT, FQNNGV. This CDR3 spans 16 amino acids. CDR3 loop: CASSLMASYNTGELFF. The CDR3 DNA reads TGTGCCAGCAGCTTAATGGCTAGCTATAACACCGGGGAGCTGTTTTTT.

The CDR3 protein is CASSSGRDWNEQFF. For the CDR3, the DNA is TGTGCCAGTTCTAGCGGGAGGGACTGGAATGAGCAGTTCTTC. This sequence joins TRBV9 and TRBJ2-1; 12 bases fit TRBD2. The CDR3 is 14 amino acids. Germline V lookup: CDR1 SGDLS, CDR2 YYNGEE. V shed 8 bases and J 7 bases; nucleotides not matched to a gene: 7.

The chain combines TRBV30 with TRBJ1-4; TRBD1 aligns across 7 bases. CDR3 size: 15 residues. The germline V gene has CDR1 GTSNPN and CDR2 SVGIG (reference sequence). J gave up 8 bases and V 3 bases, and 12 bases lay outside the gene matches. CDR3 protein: CAWRVKDRVEEKLFF. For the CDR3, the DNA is TGTGCCTGGAGGGTTAAAGACAGGGTAGAGGAAAAACTGTTTTTT.

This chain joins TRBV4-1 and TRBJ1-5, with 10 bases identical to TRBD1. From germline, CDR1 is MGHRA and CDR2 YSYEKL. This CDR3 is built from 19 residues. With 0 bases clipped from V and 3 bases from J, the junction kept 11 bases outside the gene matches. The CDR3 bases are TGCGCCAGCAGCCAAGAACTAAGGACAGGGGGAAAGAACAATCAGCCCCAGCATTTT. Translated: CASSQELRTGGKNNQPQHF.

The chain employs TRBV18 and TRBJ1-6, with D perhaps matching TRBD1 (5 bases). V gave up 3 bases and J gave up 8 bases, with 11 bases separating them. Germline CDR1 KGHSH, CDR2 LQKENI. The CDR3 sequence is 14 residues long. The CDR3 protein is CASSPPMGHSPLHF. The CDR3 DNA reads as TGTGCCAGCTCACCCCCGATGGGGCATTCACCCCTCCACTTT.

The CDR3: CASRQTGSTGELFF. CDR3 nucleotide sequence: TGTGCCAGCAGGCAGACAGGGAGCACCGGGGAGCTGTTTTTT. V usage is TRBV6-5 and J usage is TRBJ2-2, with TRBD1 matching 7 bases. Germline loops: CDR1 MNHEY, CDR2 SVGAGI. The CDR3 runs to 14 residues. With V trimmed by 6 bases and J by 4 bases, 5 bases remained unmatched.

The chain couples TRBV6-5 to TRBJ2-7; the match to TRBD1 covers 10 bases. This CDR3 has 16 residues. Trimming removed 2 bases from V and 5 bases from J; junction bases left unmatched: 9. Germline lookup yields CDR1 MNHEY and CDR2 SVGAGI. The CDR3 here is CASSYRGTGVTNEQYF. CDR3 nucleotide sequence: TGTGCCAGCAGTTACAGAGGGACAGGGGTGACAAACGAGCAGTACTTC.

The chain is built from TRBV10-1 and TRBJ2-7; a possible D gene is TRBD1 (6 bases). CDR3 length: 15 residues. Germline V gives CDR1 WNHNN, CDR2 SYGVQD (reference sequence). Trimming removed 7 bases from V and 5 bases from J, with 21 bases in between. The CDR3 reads CASIWGHYRTHEQYF. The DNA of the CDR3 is TGCGCCAGCATCTGGGGGCATTACCGGACCCACGAGCAGTACTTC.